A single sample is the source of the 7 T cell receptor beta chains below, sequenced in a study of T cell clonality in common variable immunodeficiency. The study's findings and limits: Common variable immunodeficiency TCR beta sequences reportedly had fewer deletions and N-nucleotide insertions.

The antigens these receptors bind are not known. The repertoire was sequenced with immunoSEQ multiplex PCR; TCRdb's copy has only in-frame clones and lacks some. Recorded here are roughly 39,000 clones, with no singletons, and the ten leading clones hold around 5.8%. The sequencing input was peripheral blood mononuclear cells. Every receptor here comes from a human donor with common variable immunodeficiency.

As to this clone: Read sequence stops 3 residues before the CDR3 end, and the germline J gene provides the missing end. This chain joins TRBV5-1 and TRBJ2-7; D not resolved. CDR1 and CDR2 from the germline V gene are SGHRS and YFSETQ. The ends were cut back, 0 bases at V and 3 bases at J, with 13 bases in the middle. This CDR3 spans 15 amino acids. The CDR3 DNA, read in part, is TGCGCCAGCAGCTTGGTTTTCGAAGACTTCTACGAG. Translated, it gives CASSLVFEDFYE. The full CDR3 protein is CASSLVFEDFYEQYF.

This clone was observed many times. The CDR3 end falls 3 residues outside the read, so it is completed with the germline J gene. The rearrangement joins TRBV2 to TRBJ2-1, with TRBD1 matching over 8 bases. There are 13 residues in the CDR3. CDR1 SNHLY and CDR2 FYNNEI come from the germline V gene. The J segment lost 7 bases and the V segment lost 8 bases, leaving 7 bases of the junction unmatched. The sequenced CDR3 bases are TGTGCCAGCTCTGGACAGGGAGAGAATGAG. This encodes CASSGQGENE. The entire CDR3 protein is CASSGQGENEQFF.

Points on this clone: The observed sequence ends 3 residues before the CDR3 terminus, with the missing tail filled in from the germline J gene. The chain links TRBV7-9 to TRBJ2-2, with TRBD2 identical over 8 bases. There are 15 residues in the CDR3. The germline V gene has CDR1 SEHNR and CDR2 FQNEAQ (reference sequence). Losses at the gene ends were 6 bases for V and 0 bases for J; bases not matched to a gene: 3. The CDR3 here is CASSVTSANTGELFF. The sequenced CDR3 bases are TGTGCCAGCAGTGTGACTAGCGCGAACACCGGGGAG. Variable domain in full (rest from reference TRBV7-9 and TRBJ2-2): DTGVSQNPRHKITKRGQNVTFRCDPISEHNRLYWYRQTLGQGPEFLTYFQNEAQLEKSRLLSDRFSAERPKGSFSTLEIQRTEQGDSAMYLCASSVTSANTGELFFGEGSRLTVL.

This clone has more than one count but fewer than ten. The CDR3 goes on 3 residues after the read ends, and that part is filled in from the germline J gene. This chain joins TRBV20-1 and TRBJ2-5, with 11 positions matching TRBD2. The germline V gene has CDR1 DFQATT and CDR2 SNEGSKA (reference sequence). The CDR3 runs to 16 residues. V was clipped by 5 bases and J by 4 bases; unmatched bases: 12. CDR3 DNA, as far as it was read: TGCAGTGCTCAAAGTGGGCTAGCGGGGGGCGGAGAGACC. Encoded protein: CSAQSGLAGGGET. The full-length CDR3 reads as CSAQSGLAGGGETQYF.

In its sample, this clone was seen many times. With the read ending 3 residues before the CDR3 end, the germline J gene is used to fill in that end. The sample holds other DNA sequences that translate to the same CDR3. This chain uses TRBV5-1 with TRBJ2-1; TRBD1 agrees at 10 bases. Germline CDR1 is SGHRS and CDR2 is YFSETQ. Trimming at V came to 4 bases and at J to 4 bases, leaving 2 bases not matched to a gene. The CDR3 is made up of 14 amino acids. The CDR3 bases that were read are TGCGCCAGCAGCCCGGGACAGGGGTACAATGAG. Its protein is CASSPGQGYNE. The complete CDR3 protein is CASSPGQGYNEQFF.

A word on this clone: The read stops 3 residues short of the end of the CDR3; the missing end is completed from the germline J gene. The chain employs TRBV7-6 and TRBJ1-3; TRBD1 agrees at 9 bases. Germline CDR1 and CDR2: SGHVS and FNYEAQ. With 3 bases clipped from V and 3 bases from J, the junction kept 3 bases outside the gene matches. The CDR3 has 15 residues. The covered CDR3 bases are TGTGCCAGCAGCTTGGACAGGGGATATGGAAACACC. This translates into CASSLDRGYGNT. In full, the CDR3 is CASSLDRGYGNTIYF. The complete variable domain, with remaining parts taken from reference TRBV7-6 and TRBJ1-3, reads GAGVSQSPRYKVTKRGQDVALRCDPISGHVSLYWYRQALGQGPEFLTYFNYEAQQDKSGLPNDRFSAERPEGSISTLTIQRTEQRDSAMYRCASSLDRGYGNTIYFGEGSWLTVV.

The table lists this clone with a few counts. Coverage ceases 3 residues before the CDR3 finishes, and the germline J gene fills in the end. The gene calls are TRBV6-2 or TRBV6-3 and TRBJ2-2; maybe TRBD1 (5 bases). Per germline, CDR1 MNHEY and CDR2 SVGEGT. The CDR3 is made up of 15 amino acids. The V gene lost 7 bases and the J gene lost 5 bases, with 17 bases spanning the gap. The CDR3 reads CASTDRWKGTGELFF. The CDR3 bases that were read are TGTGCCAGCACAGACAGATGGAAAGGAACCGGGGAG.